Shown below are 6 T cell receptor beta chains from a single sample sequenced in a study of blood T cell repertoires in COVID-19. The protocol was immunoSEQ multiplex PCR, while the TCRdb copy is restricted to in-frame clones and leaves out a portion. The table lists about 69,000 clones, 90% of them singletons. Input material: peripheral blood. These receptors were taken from a man in his fifties with acute or convalescent COVID-19.

The DNA for the CDR3 is TGTGCCAGTAGTAGGACAGGGCGCACAGATACGCAGTATTTT. Its translation is CASSRTGRTDTQYF. The V call is TRBV19, the J call TRBJ2-3; 8 bases align to TRBD1. CDR3 size: 14 residues. From germline, CDR1 is LNHDA and CDR2 SQIVND (reference sequence). Germline trimming cut 4 bases from V and 1 base from J; bases unmatched to any gene: 1.

The chain joins TRBV6-2 or TRBV6-3 to TRBJ2-3; weak D call: TRBD2 (5 bases). Germline V gene data show CDR1 as MNHEY and CDR2 as SVGEGT. The CDR3 is 16 amino acids. Trimming left V 0 bases short and J 4 bases short, with 14 bases between. CDR3 nucleotide sequence: TGTGCCAGCAGTTACTCTTTCGAGGGAGTTTCAGATACGCAGTATTTT. Residues: CASSYSFEGVSDTQYF.

This chain joins TRBV12-5 and TRBJ1-2, with 10 bases matching TRBD1. Germline lookup yields CDR1 LGHNT and CDR2 FRNRAP. The CDR3 consists of 15 residues. With 6 bases clipped from V and 1 base from J, the junction kept 5 bases outside the gene matches. The CDR3 here is CASGLGQGNNYGYTF. As DNA, the CDR3 is TGTGCTAGTGGCCTGGGACAGGGGAATAACTATGGCTACACCTTC.

The chain couples TRBV29-1 to TRBJ2-5; TRBD1 might be the D (7 bases). Trimming removed 4 bases from V and 5 bases from J, with 17 bases in between. Looked up from germline, CDR1 is SQVTM and CDR2 is ANQGSEA. The CDR3 is 14 residues long. CDR3 nucleotide sequence: TGCAGCGTTGCAGACAGGGCGGGGCGGGAGACCCAGTACTTC. As protein: CSVADRAGRETQYF.

The chain joins TRBV6-4 to TRBJ1-5; no clear D. The CDR3 totals 19 residues. CDR1 and CDR2 from the germline V gene are MRHNA and SNTAGT. The V and J ends lost 8 bases and 0 bases respectively, with 26 bases between them. CDR3 sequence: CASGRKTGPSRHSNQPQHF. CDR3 sequence (DNA): TGTGCCAGCGGTAGAAAGACCGGCCCTTCGAGACATAGCAATCAGCCCCAGCATTTT.

V and J are TRBV5-1 and TRBJ2-7, with 7 positions matching TRBD1. The CDR3 has 16 amino acids. V shed 0 bases and J 7 bases; nucleotides not matched to a gene: 13. Germline-derived CDR1 and CDR2 are SGHRS and YFSETQ. The CDR3 region has the DNA TGCGCCAGCAGCTTGGCCAGACAGGGTTTTGATCGGGAGCAGTACTTC. This codes for CASSLARQGFDREQYF.